This T cell receptor (beta chain) was profiled in a study of ipilimumab plus nivolumab after autologous stem cell transplantation. Germline lookup yields CDR1 WNHNN and CDR2 SYGVQD (reference sequence). The CDR3 has 14 amino acids. Between the trimmed V and J ends, which lost 8 bases and 1 base, there was a span of 11 bases. The repertoire was sequenced with immunoSEQ multiplex PCR; TCRdb's copy has only in-frame clones and lacks some. In the table there are several thousand clones, around 91% of which are singletons. This TCR came from a female donor with multiple myeloma. This specimen consisted of PBMCs, obtained in a trial of ipilimumab plus nivolumab as post-transplant consolidation. The V call is TRBV10-1, the J call TRBJ2-2, with D maybe TRBD1 (5 bases). The CDR3 region is CASSDSQNTGELFF. DNA of the CDR3: TGCGCCAGCTCCGACAGCCAGAACACCGGGGAGCTGTTTTTT.